Reported below is one TCR beta chain. Antigen specificity is unknown. J gave up 6 bases and V 0 bases, and 15 bases lay outside the gene matches. There are 20 residues in the CDR3. The germline gives CDR1 SGHNT, CDR2 YYREEE (reference sequence). Using immunoSEQ multiplex PCR, the repertoire was profiled, and TCRdb retains in-frame clones only, with some absent. The sample has 65,000 to 95,000 clones, approximately 83% seen once; the top ten hold more than 9%. This record belongs to a study of T cell responses to AZD1222 COVID-19 vaccine. Study-level points and caveats: Of spike-specific TCRs, nearly half reportedly target regions left unmutated in variants. At baseline, just five to seven AZD1222 recipients tested seropositive.

This chain joins TRBV5-4 and TRBJ2-2, with 12 bases that match TRBD1. The origin of this receptor is an adult who received the AZD1222 COVID-19 vaccine. The sample consisted of peripheral blood, taken 28 days after the second AZD1222 dose. The CDR3 spells CASSLGLVMGQGAVAGELFF. CDR3 nucleotide sequence: TGTGCCAGCAGCTTGGGGCTAGTTATGGGACAGGGGGCCGTAGCCGGGGAGCTGTTTTTT.